Each of the 25 T cell receptor beta chains below was sequenced from the same sample in a study of T cells after yellow fever vaccination (dated by TCRdb to the late 2010s). The treatment or condition label for this specimen denotes: live attenuated yellow fever vaccine strain. The library was built by means of 5' RACE. This sample was sequenced with an Illumina HiSeq 2500. Using fastp trimming at Q25 and MiXCR clonotype assembly, TCRdb reanalyzed the public sequencing data and kept in-frame beta chains. Rows matching on CDR3 protein sequence are summarized as one entry with the most common DNA and genes. This sample has approximately 110,000 distinct CDR3 sequences in its table, and about 7% of those were observed once. Together, the top ten hold around 2.7% of the sample. The sample in question was CD4+ T cells sorted from PBMCs, obtained 10 days after the first yellow fever vaccination. The receptors originated from a man between 18 and 35 years old who received the YFV17D yellow fever vaccine.

The table lists this clonotype with many counts. The gene calls are TRBV5-6 and TRBJ2-3, with no clear D. This CDR3 is 12 amino acids long. Germline V gives CDR1 SGHDT, CDR2 YYEEEE. Trimming took 3 bases from V and 10 from J, leaving 12 bases between them. The CDR3 DNA sequence: TGTGCCAGCAGCTCCGGACCTGGGGCGCAGTATTTT. This sequence encodes CASSSGPGAQYF. Using reference TRBV5-6 and TRBJ2-3 for the parts outside the CDR3, the full variable domain is DAGVTQSPTHLIKTRGQQVTLRCSPKSGHDTVSWYQQALGQGPQFIFQYYEEEERQRGNFPDRFSGHQFPNYSSELNVNALLLGDSALYLCASSSGPGAQYFGPGTRLTVL.

Ten or more counts support this clonotype. J is TRBJ2-3 and V is TRBV9; D may be TRBD2 (7 bases). CDR1 and CDR2 from the germline V gene are SGDLS and YYNGEE. The CDR3 consists of 15 residues. V was cut by 2 bases and J by 3 bases, with 13 bases left in between. The CDR3 region is CASSVGGRVTDTQYF. In DNA form, the CDR3 reads TGTGCCAGCAGCGTGGGGGGGCGAGTAACAGATACGCAGTATTTT.

The table lists this clonotype with many counts. The chain links TRBV10-3 to TRBJ1-4; D is uncertain. CDR3 length equals 15 residues. Germline V lookup: CDR1 ENHRY, CDR2 SYGVKD. The V and J ends lost 0 bases and 5 bases respectively, with 10 bases between them. The CDR3 region has the DNA TGTGCCATCAGTGAGTCGAGAGGCGTCAATGAAAAACTGTTTTTT. Protein sequence: CAISESRGVNEKLFF.

This clonotype was detected many times. This chain connects TRBV12-3 or TRBV12-4 to TRBJ2-2, with 7 bases identical to TRBD2. The V gene end was trimmed by 3 bases and the J gene end by 3 bases; junction bases not matched to a gene: 7. This CDR3 contains 16 residues. The CDR3 protein is CASSFGLADYTGELFF. DNA for the CDR3: TGTGCCAGCAGTTTCGGCCTAGCGGATTACACCGGGGAGCTGTTTTTT.

The CDR3 nucleotides are TGCGCCAGCAGTCAATCTGGTTGGGCACGTGCAACTAATGAAAAACTGTTTTTT. Translated: CASSQSGWARATNEKLFF. The V gene is TRBV23-1, the J gene TRBJ1-4; the D is unclear. TRBV23-1 is placed among ORFs of uncertain function. Trimming left V 0 bases short and J 0 bases short, with 14 bases between. The CDR3 loop spans 18 amino acids.

This sequence joins TRBV5-4 and TRBJ1-3, with D perhaps TRBD1 (5 bases). CDR3 length: 16 amino acids. Germline values: CDR1 SGHNT, CDR2 YYREEE (reference sequence). Trimming shortened V by 4 bases and J by 0 bases, and 14 bases separated the two germline ends. CDR3 nucleotide sequence: TGTGCCAGCAGCCGGGGGTCGGGGGGCTCTGGAAACACCATATATTTT. Protein: CASSRGSGGSGNTIYF.

The chain carries TRBV12-3 or TRBV12-4 and TRBJ1-2; D possibly corresponds to TRBD1 (5 bases). V shed 3 bases and J shed 8 bases, with 10 bases lying between them. The CDR3 sequence is 12 residues long. The CDR3 loop is CASSFNGDGYTF. Written as DNA, the CDR3 is TGTGCCAGCAGTTTTAATGGGGACGGCTACACCTTC.

This clonotype was counted many times. J is TRBJ2-3 and V is TRBV29-1, with 8 bases aligning to TRBD2. There are 15 residues in the CDR3. The V segment lost 3 bases and the J segment 2 bases; nucleotides outside the gene matches: 7. The germline V gene encodes CDR1 SQVTM and CDR2 ANQGSEA. CDR3 bases: TGCAGCGTTGAGGGGGGAGCGGGGGCCACAGATACGCAGTATTTT. Amino acid sequence: CSVEGGAGATDTQYF.

This chain links TRBV5-6 with TRBJ2-5, with D maybe TRBD1 (6 bases). There are 14 residues in the CDR3. V shed 4 bases and J shed 4 bases, with 14 bases lying between them. CDR1 SGHDT and CDR2 YYEEEE come from the germline V gene. The CDR3 coding sequence is TGTGCCAGCAGCGACGGGACATCCGCAGAGACCCAGTACTTC. It is translated as CASSDGTSAETQYF.

This clonotype was recorded many times. The genes are TRBV4-3 and TRBJ1-4; D gene ambiguous. This CDR3 comprises 16 residues. Germline V gene lookup returns CDR1 LGHNA and CDR2 YSLEER. Trimming removed 1 base at V and 5 bases at J, with 14 bases between. The DNA of the CDR3 is TGCGCCAGCAGCCAAGCCGAGTACCCCTTGAATGAAAAACTGTTTTTT. Encoded protein: CASSQAEYPLNEKLFF.

This clonotype was seen many times. The V gene is TRBV4-1, the J gene TRBJ2-1; 12 bases fit TRBD2. Per the germline V gene, CDR1 is MGHRA and CDR2 is YSYEKL. This CDR3 region has 16 residues. With V trimmed by 5 bases and J by 5 bases, 7 bases remained unmatched. The CDR3: CASSSRLAGVDNEQFF. The CDR3 DNA is TGCGCCAGCAGCTCCAGACTAGCGGGGGTTGACAATGAGCAGTTCTTC.

In its sample, this clonotype was seen many times. The gene calls are TRBV7-6 and TRBJ2-2; D possibly corresponds to TRBD1 (6 bases). The CDR3 runs to 16 residues. The V end lost 5 bases, the J end lost 5 bases, and 18 bases lay between the germline ends. Germline assignment: CDR1 SGHVS and CDR2 FNYEAQ. For the CDR3, the DNA is TGTGCCAGCAGCCCCCATACAGGGAAAGGGACCGGGGAGCTGTTTTTT. Translation: CASSPHTGKGTGELFF.

This clonotype was seen repeatedly, ten times or more. The V call is TRBV12-3 or TRBV12-4, the J call TRBJ2-3, with D perhaps TRBD1 or TRBD2 (5 bases each). Trimming left V 9 bases short and J 8 bases short, with 18 bases between. The CDR3 runs to 13 residues. The chain's CDR3 is CASLLAGALTQYF. DNA for the CDR3: TGTGCCAGTCTACTCGCCGGGGCTCTTACGCAGTATTTT.

This clonotype was recorded a few times. This chain connects TRBV6-5 to TRBJ1-4; D is unclear. The length of the CDR3 is 14 residues. Per germline, CDR1 MNHEY and CDR2 SVGAGI. Trimming left V 8 bases short and J 7 bases short, with 17 bases between. CDR3 bases: TGTGCCAGCGAGGGCCCTACCGGTGGTGAAAAACTGTTTTTT. Residues: CASEGPTGGEKLFF.

V gene TRBV5-1 combines with J gene TRBJ2-1, with 10 bases that match TRBD1. J lost 9 bases, V lost 2 bases, and 8 bases had no gene match. Per germline, CDR1 SGHRS and CDR2 YFSETQ. CDR3 length: 15 residues. Written as DNA, the CDR3 is TGCGCCAGCAGCTTTGGGGTGACAGGGGGCCGTGAGCAGTTCTTC. Protein sequence: CASSFGVTGGREQFF.

Ten or more counts support this clonotype. The chain uses TRBV6-2 or TRBV6-3 and TRBJ2-2, with D unresolved. Germline V gene data show CDR1 as MNHEY and CDR2 as SVGEGT. CDR3 length: 11 amino acids. Deletions cut 6 bases from V and 7 bases from J, with 6 bases between. The CDR3 nucleotides read TGTGCCAGCAGGATGAACGGGGAGCTGTTTTTT. Translation: CASRMNGELFF.

This clonotype occurred a few times. The chain carries TRBV4-3 and TRBJ2-1; D unresolved. Trimming took off 0 bases at V and 5 bases at J, with 8 bases between the two ends. Germline lookup yields CDR1 LGHNA and CDR2 YSLEER. The CDR3 sequence is 14 residues long. The DNA of the CDR3 is TGCGCCAGCAGCCAAGATTACCGAGACAATGAGCAGTTCTTC. Translation gives CASSQDYRDNEQFF.

This clonotype was picked up a small number of times. This chain connects TRBV5-1 to TRBJ2-3; the D is unclear. Germline V gene sequence: CDR1 SGHRS, CDR2 YFSETQ. V shed 0 bases and J shed 1 base, with 6 bases lying between them. CDR3 length: 14 amino acids. CDR3 DNA sequence: TGCGCCAGCAGCTTGGTAGGCCGCACAGATACGCAGTATTTT. It yields the protein CASSLVGRTDTQYF.

This clonotype ranks as medium-sized. The rearrangement uses TRBV7-2 and TRBJ1-1; D uncertain. The CDR3 is 14 residues long. CDR1 SGHTA and CDR2 FQGNSA come from the germline V gene. The V gene lost 2 bases and the J gene lost 1 base, with 8 bases spanning the gap. The CDR3 region is CASSLSRWNTEAFF. The CDR3 DNA is TGTGCCAGCAGCTTAAGCCGTTGGAACACTGAAGCTTTCTTT. The full variable domain, its missing parts supplied by reference TRBV7-2 and TRBJ1-1, is GAGVSQSPSNKVTEKGKDVELRCDPISGHTALYWYRQSLGQGLEFLIYFQGNSAPDKSGLPSDRFSAERTGGSVSTLTIQRTQQEDSAVYLCASSLSRWNTEAFFGQGTRLTVV.

At least ten counts were recorded for this clonotype. J is TRBJ1-1 and V is TRBV7-2; no reliable D call. The CDR3 has 14 amino acids. V gave up 5 bases and J gave up 2 bases, with 12 bases separating them. Germline V gene sequence: CDR1 SGHTA, CDR2 FQGNSA. CDR3 residues: CASSPGLFNTEAFF. Written as DNA, the CDR3 is TGTGCCAGCAGCCCCGGATTATTCAACACTGAAGCTTTCTTT. The entire variable domain, with the rest obtained from reference TRBV7-2 and TRBJ1-1, is as follows: GAGVSQSPSNKVTEKGKDVELRCDPISGHTALYWYRQSLGQGLEFLIYFQGNSAPDKSGLPSDRFSAERTGGSVSTLTIQRTQQEDSAVYLCASSPGLFNTEAFFGQGTRLTVV.

At least ten counts were recorded for this clonotype. The chain is built from TRBV7-8 and TRBJ2-2; 8 positions match TRBD1. The trim removed 5 bases at V and 3 bases at J, leaving 5 bases unmatched. The CDR3 length is 15 residues. The germline V gene has CDR1 SGHVS and CDR2 FQNEAQ. The CDR3 spells CASSTRQGYTGELFF. As DNA, the CDR3 is TGTGCCAGCAGCACTCGACAGGGGTACACCGGGGAGCTGTTTTTT.

This clonotype appeared many times. The rearrangement joins TRBV29-1 to TRBJ2-1, with 13 nucleotides matching TRBD2. Germline CDR1 SQVTM, CDR2 ANQGSEA. The CDR3 length is 15 residues. The trim removed 6 bases at V and 9 bases at J, leaving 11 bases unmatched. CDR3 loop: CSVKGLAGLGGEQFF. CDR3 nucleotide sequence: TGCAGCGTGAAGGGACTAGCGGGGCTGGGAGGTGAGCAGTTCTTC.

The genes are TRBV27 and TRBJ2-7; tentatively, D is TRBD1 or TRBD2 (7 bases each). V lost 8 bases to trimming and J lost 6 bases, with 20 bases between them. CDR1 is MNHEY and CDR2 is SMNVEV in the germline V gene (reference sequence). The CDR3 runs 14 residues. The CDR3 here is CASRPGGALGEQYF. CDR3 nucleotide sequence: TGTGCCAGCCGCCCAGGGGGGGCGCTGGGCGAGCAGTACTTC.

V is TRBV4-3 and J is TRBJ2-3; TRBD2 is a possible D gene (6 bases). The V end was cut by 0 bases, the J end by 0 bases, with 19 bases between. The length of the CDR3 is 19 residues. Germline CDR1 LGHNA, CDR2 YSLEER. The chain's CDR3 is CASSQDSSALGTSTDTQYF. The CDR3 DNA reads as TGCGCCAGCAGCCAAGATTCCTCGGCGTTGGGGACTAGCACAGATACGCAGTATTTT.

This clonotype was detected many times. The V and J genes are TRBV6-1 and TRBJ2-2; weak D call: TRBD2 (5 bases). CDR3 size: 13 residues. Looked up from germline, CDR1 is MNHNS and CDR2 is SASEGT. Trimming removed 6 bases from V and 9 bases from J, with 14 bases in between. CDR3 sequence: CASSPPAAWELFF. The CDR3 DNA sequence: TGTGCCAGCAGCCCGCCAGCGGCGTGGGAGCTGTTTTTT.